This T cell receptor (beta chain) was identified during a study of blood T cell repertoires in COVID-19 (dated by TCRdb to the early 2020s). For the study in its entirety: The collaborator samples originated in the United States, Italy and Spain and spanned the acute and convalescent phases of COVID-19. The prospective study material was composed of cDNA or gDNA derived from T cells, B-cell-depleted T cells, or PBMCs. Deeply sampled blood TCRbeta repertoires from subjects exposed to, actively infected with, or recovered from COVID-19 were included in the dataset. The repertoires were made available in a free public database intended to serve as a resource for research on the immune response to SARS-CoV-2. Samples were obtained from the ongoing ImmuneRACE study (first 160 participants) and from over 1,000 subjects provided by 6 global collaborators. Sample metadata almost always included a de-identified subject ID, COVID-19 status, age in years and sex. Where available, HLA class I and class II types were taken from metadata supplied by the sample provider and were not determined by assay-based typing.

Comments on this clone: Its binding antigen is unknown. Base qualities are not at hand, and no much larger clone is one base apart.

V ends up 4 bases short and J 5 bases short, with an unmatched junction base count of 10. CDR1 and CDR2 are drawn from the germline V gene: MNHEY, SVGAGI. The CDR3 goes from the cysteine to the phenylalanine over 15 residues. Only the CDR3 DNA is retained, 45 bases long and in frame from the first base. Participants in the prospective study were enrolled through a virtual design, were aged about 18 to 100 years, and lived in roughly 24 United States geographic areas. Cohort assignment in the prospective study relied on participant-reported clinical history from a screening survey and a study questionnaire. Recovered participants in ImmuneRACE Cohort 3 were defined by two consecutive negative NP/OP PCR tests, clearance by a healthcare professional, or resolution of symptoms. Each participant in the prospective study had whole blood, serum and a nasopharyngeal or oropharyngeal swab collected by mobile phlebotomists. Over a roughly two-month period, participants in the prospective study had the option of providing additional blood draws and questionnaires. Prospective study blood samples were shipped either frozen or at room temperature before DNA extraction.

TCRbeta CDR3 regions were amplified from genomic DNA using the immunoSEQ Assay, a bias-controlled multiplex PCR. Under the source paper's analysis protocol: Nucleated cell counts per sample were estimated from amplification of reference gene primers within the assay. To quantify the absolute abundance of each unique TCRbeta CDR3 rearrangement, sequence reads were collapsed and filtered. Productive Simpson clonality was computed per sample as the square root of Simpson's diversity index over productive rearrangements. Drawn from immuneACCESS, this table holds only the in-frame rearrangements with V and J called that TCRdb kept. Clones are partly lost; checked studies trace under half to an unresolved V gene and leave the rest unexplained. V and J calls and clone size are given by that table; D and trimming were obtained from the DNA. The sample has about 200,000 clones on record, roughly 84% of them singletons. 7.5% of the sample goes to the ten largest clones.

Overall study results and their limits: The amount of clinical and demographic metadata varied by source and participant and was provided uncurated.

This receptor was taken from a man in his forties who had recovered from COVID-19. Recombination linked TRBV6-5 to TRBJ2-5; TRBD2 fits 7 bases in the junction. The sample taken for sequencing was PBMCs or T cells enriched from blood (not recorded which). The sequence in DNA is TGTGCCAGCAGTTTGGGCACCCCCGGGAGGGAGACCCAGTACTTC. The translation is CASSLGTPGRETQYF.